This TCR beta chain was recovered during a study of low-dose radiotherapy and immunotherapy resistance in tumors. Study in general: With fractions of 0.5 Gy given every 2 weeks, Cohort 1 accumulated a total of 6.5 Gy.

Stated time point: before trial treatment. Donors received nivolumab, ipilimumab, aspirin, low-dose cyclophosphamide and low-dose radiotherapy. TRAV and TRBV primers primed cDNA for both TCRalpha and TCRbeta. Both a constant-region primer and a V-primer adapter served to amplify TCRs across roughly 20 PCR cycles. MiXCR, run by TCRdb on the reads, gives a single entry per CDR3 protein. The table lists approximately 70,000 distinct CDR3 sequences, around 31% of them singletons, with 11% in the top ten. This CDR3 has 14 amino acids. Trimming took off 5 bases at V and 5 bases at J, with 13 bases between the two ends. The V gene's germline CDR1 is KGHSH and CDR2 LQKENI.

The receptor was isolated from a female donor with ovarian cancer. Sequencing used PBMCs, obtained before treatment. The V call is TRBV18, the J call TRBJ1-5; a weak D match, TRBD1 (5 bases). Written as DNA, the CDR3 is TGTGCCAGCTCATCAGGGTTAGGGGATCAGCCCCAGCATTTT. It is translated as CASSSGLGDQPQHF.